This T cell receptor beta chain appears in the sequencing data of a study of cytomegalovirus exposure and HLA in healthy donors. The study, taken as a whole, reports: TRBV6-2, TRBV6-3 and some other V segments were unresolvable in 87-base-pair reads. TCR beta chains numbering under 200 were designated cytomegalovirus-associated.

The germline CDR1 and CDR2 sequences are SGHRS and YFSETQ. Deletions cut 5 bases from V and 1 base from J, with 6 bases between. There are 12 residues in the CDR3. Notes on this clone: Antigen: not known.

The PCR employed 60 Vbeta primers together with 13 Jbeta primers. Original handling: It was a later analysis that counted about 80 million unique TCR beta chains, of which around 11 million were shared. Generated by immunoSEQ multiplex PCR, the TCRdb table keeps only in-frame clones and is missing some. V and J calls and clone size are those listed in that table; D and trimming were worked out from the DNA. The sample lists more than 80,000 clones, roughly 63% occurring once. This TCR derives from a woman aged 40 to 55 in good health and CMV-seropositive. The rearrangement uses TRBV5-1 and TRBJ1-1, with D maybe TRBD1 (5 bases). The sequencing input was PBMCs. The CDR3 spells CASRGGNTEAFF. The CDR3 DNA is TGCGCCAGCAGGGGGGGGAACACTGAAGCTTTCTTT. The full variable domain, with the rest looked up from reference TRBV5-1 and TRBJ1-1, is KAGVTQTPRYLIKTRGQQVTLSCSPISGHRSVSWYQQTPGQGLQFLFEYFSETQRNKGNFPGRFSGRQFSNSRSEMNVSTLELGDSALYLCASRGGNTEAFFGQGTRLTVV.